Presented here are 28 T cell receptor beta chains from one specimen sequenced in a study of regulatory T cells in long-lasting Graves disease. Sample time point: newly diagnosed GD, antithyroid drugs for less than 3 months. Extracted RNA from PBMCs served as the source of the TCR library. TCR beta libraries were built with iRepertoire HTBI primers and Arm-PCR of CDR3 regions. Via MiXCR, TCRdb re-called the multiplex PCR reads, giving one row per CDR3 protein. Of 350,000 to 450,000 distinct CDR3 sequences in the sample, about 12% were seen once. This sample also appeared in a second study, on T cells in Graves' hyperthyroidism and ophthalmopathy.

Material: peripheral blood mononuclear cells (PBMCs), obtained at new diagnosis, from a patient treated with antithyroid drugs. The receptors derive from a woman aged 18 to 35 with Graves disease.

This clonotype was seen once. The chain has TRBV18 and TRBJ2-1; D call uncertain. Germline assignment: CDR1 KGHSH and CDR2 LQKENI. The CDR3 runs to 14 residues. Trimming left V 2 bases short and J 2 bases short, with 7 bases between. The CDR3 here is CASSPEPAYNEQFF. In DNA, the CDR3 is TGTGCCAGCTCACCAGAGCCGGCCTACAATGAGCAGTTCTTC.

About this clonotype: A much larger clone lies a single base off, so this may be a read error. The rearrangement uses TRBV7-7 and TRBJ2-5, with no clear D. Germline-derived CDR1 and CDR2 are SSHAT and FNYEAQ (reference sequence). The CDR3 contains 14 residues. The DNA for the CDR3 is TGTGCTAGCAGCTTGGTCGACGGCCAAGGGACCCAGTACTTC. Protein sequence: CASSLVDGQGTQYF.

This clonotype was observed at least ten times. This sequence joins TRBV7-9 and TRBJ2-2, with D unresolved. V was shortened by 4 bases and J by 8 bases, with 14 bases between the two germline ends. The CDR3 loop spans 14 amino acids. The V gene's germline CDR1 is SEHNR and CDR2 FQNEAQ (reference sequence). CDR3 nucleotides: TGTGCCAGCAGCTCTCTCGACTTGTTGGGGGAGCTGTTTTTT. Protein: CASSSLDLLGELFF.

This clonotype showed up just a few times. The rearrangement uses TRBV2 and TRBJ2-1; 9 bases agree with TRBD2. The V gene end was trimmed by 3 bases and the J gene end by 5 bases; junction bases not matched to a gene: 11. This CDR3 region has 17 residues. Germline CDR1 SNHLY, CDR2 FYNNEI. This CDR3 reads CASSDSGRGVHDNEQFF. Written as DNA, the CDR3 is TGTGCCAGCAGTGATAGCGGGAGAGGGGTGCACGACAATGAGCAGTTCTTC.

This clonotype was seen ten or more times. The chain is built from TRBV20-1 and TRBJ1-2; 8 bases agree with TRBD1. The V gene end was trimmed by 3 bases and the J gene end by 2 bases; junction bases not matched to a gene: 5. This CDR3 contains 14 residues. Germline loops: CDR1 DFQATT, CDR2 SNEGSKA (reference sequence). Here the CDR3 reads CSASPTGVNYGYTF. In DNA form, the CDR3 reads TGCAGTGCTAGCCCGACAGGGGTAAACTATGGCTACACCTTC.

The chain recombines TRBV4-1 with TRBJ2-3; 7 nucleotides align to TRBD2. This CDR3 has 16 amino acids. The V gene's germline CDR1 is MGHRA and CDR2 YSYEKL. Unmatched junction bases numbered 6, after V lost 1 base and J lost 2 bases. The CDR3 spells CASSQGGSGNTDTQYF. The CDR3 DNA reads TGCGCCAGCAGCCAAGGTGGGAGCGGGAACACAGATACGCAGTATTTT.

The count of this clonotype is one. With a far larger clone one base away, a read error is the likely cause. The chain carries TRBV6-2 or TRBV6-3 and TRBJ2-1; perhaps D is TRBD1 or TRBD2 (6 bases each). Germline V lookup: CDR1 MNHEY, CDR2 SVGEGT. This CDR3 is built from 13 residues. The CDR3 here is CASSPWRGYEHFF. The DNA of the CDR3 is TGTGCCAGCAGCCCGTGGAGGGGGTACGAGCACTTCTTC.

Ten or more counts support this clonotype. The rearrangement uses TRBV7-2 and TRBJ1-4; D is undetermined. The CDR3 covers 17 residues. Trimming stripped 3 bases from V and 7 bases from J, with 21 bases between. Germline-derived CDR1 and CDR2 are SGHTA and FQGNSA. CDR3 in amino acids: CASSLEAISGLGEKLFF. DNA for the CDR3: TGTGCCAGCAGCTTGGAGGCGATTAGTGGGCTGGGTGAAAAACTGTTTTTT.

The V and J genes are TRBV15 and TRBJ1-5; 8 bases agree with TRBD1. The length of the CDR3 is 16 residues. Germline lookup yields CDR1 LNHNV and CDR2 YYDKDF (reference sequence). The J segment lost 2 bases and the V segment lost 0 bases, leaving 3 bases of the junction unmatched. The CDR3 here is CATSRDTGGGNQPQHF. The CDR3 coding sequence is TGTGCCACCAGCAGAGATACAGGGGGAGGCAATCAGCCCCAGCATTTT.

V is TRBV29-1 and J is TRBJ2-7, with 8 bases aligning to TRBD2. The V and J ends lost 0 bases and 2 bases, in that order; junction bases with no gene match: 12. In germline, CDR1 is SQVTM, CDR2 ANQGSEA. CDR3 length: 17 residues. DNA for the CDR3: TGCAGCGTTGAAGATTATGAGAGGCCGCGGGGGGCCTACGAGCAGTACTTC. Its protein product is CSVEDYERPRGAYEQYF.

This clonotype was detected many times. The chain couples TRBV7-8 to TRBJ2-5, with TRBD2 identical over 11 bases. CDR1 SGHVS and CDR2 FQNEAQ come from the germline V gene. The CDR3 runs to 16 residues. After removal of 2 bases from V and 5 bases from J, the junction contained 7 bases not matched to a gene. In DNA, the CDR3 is TGTGCCAGCAGCTTAACTAGCGGGGGTCGAGGGGAGACCCAGTACTTC. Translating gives CASSLTSGGRGETQYF. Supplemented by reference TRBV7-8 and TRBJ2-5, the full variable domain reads GAGVSQSPRYKVAKRGQDVALRCDPISGHVSLFWYQQALGQGPEFLTYFQNEAQLDKSGLPSDRFFAERPEGSVSTLKIQRTQQEDSAVYLCASSLTSGGRGETQYFGPGTRLLVL.

In DNA form, the CDR3 reads TGTGCCAGCAGCTTTTCGGACAGACCAAATGAAAAACTGTTTTTT. This codes for CASSFSDRPNEKLFF. The chain uses TRBV7-9 and TRBJ1-4; D might be TRBD1 (6 bases). CDR3 size: 15 residues. The V gene lost 3 bases and the J gene lost 5 bases, with 13 bases spanning the gap. CDR1 SEHNR and CDR2 FQNEAQ come from the germline V gene (reference sequence).

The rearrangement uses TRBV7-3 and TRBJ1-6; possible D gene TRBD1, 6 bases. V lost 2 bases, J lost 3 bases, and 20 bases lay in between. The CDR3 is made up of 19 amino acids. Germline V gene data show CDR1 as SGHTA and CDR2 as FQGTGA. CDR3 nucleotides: TGTGCCAGCAGCTTAGCTGGGAGGGGGTTCCCCAACTATAATTCACCCCTCCACTTT. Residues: CASSLAGRGFPNYNSPLHF.

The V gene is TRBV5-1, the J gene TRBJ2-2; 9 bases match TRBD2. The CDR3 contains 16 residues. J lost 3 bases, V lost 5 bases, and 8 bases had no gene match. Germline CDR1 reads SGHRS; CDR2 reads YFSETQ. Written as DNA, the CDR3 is TGCGCCAGCAGTGCGGCGGGAGGGGGCCACACCGGGGAGCTGTTTTTT. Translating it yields CASSAAGGGHTGELFF.

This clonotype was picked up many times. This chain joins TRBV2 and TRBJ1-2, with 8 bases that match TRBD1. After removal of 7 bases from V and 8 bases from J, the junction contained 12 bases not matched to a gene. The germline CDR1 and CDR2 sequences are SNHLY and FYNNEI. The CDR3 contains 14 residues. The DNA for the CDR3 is TGTGCCAGCACTGGGGACAGGAGCCCATCAGGCTACACCTTC. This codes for CASTGDRSPSGYTF.

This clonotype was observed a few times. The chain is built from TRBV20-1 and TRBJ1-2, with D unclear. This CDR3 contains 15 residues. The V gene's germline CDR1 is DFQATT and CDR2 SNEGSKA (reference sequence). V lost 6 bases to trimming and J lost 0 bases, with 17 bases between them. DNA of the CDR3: TGCAGTGCACCCCAGGCCGGCAGCCCTAACTATGGCTACACCTTC. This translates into CSAPQAGSPNYGYTF.

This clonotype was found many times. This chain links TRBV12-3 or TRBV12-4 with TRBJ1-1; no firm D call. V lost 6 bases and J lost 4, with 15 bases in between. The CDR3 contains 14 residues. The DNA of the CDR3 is TGTGCCAGCAGCATCTCCGGGGTTAGCACTGAAGCTTTCTTT. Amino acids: CASSISGVSTEAFF.

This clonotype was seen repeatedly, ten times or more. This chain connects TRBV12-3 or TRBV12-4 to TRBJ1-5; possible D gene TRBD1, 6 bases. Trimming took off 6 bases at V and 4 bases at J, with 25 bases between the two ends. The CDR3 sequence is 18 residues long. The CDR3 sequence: CASSLLLLLDRVNQPQHF. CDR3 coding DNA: TGTGCCAGCAGCCTCCTTTTGTTATTGGACAGAGTAAATCAGCCCCAGCATTTT.

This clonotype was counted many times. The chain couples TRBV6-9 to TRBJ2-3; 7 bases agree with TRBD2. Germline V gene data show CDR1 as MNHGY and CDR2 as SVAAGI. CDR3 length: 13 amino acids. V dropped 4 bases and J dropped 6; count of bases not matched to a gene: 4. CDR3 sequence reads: CASSSRGVDTQYF. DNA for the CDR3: TGTGCCAGCAGTTCCCGGGGGGTGGATACGCAGTATTTT.

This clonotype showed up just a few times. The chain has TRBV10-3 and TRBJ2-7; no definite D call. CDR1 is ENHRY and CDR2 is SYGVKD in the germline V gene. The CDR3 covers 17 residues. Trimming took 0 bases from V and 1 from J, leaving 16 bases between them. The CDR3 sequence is CAISESLVGSRSYEQYF. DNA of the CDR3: TGTGCCATCAGTGAGTCGTTGGTAGGGTCAAGGTCCTACGAGCAGTACTTC.

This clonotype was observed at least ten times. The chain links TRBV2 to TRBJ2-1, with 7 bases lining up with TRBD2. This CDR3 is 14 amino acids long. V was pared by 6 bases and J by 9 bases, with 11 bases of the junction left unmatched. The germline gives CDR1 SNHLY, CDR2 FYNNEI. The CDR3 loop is CASSVGAGEFEQFF. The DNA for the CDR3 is TGTGCCAGCAGCGTCGGGGCGGGGGAATTTGAGCAGTTCTTC.

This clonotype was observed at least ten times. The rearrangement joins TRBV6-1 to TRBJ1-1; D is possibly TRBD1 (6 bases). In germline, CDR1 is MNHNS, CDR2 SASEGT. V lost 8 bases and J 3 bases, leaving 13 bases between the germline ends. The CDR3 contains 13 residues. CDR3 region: CASYREVYTEAFF. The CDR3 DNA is TGTGCCAGCTACAGGGAGGTTTACACTGAAGCTTTCTTT.

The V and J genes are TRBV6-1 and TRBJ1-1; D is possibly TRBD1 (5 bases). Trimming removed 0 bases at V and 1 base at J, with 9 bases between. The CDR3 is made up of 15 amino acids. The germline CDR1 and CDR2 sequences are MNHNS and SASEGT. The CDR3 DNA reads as TGTGCCAGCAGTGAAGCATATCAGGGGAACACTGAAGCTTTCTTT. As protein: CASSEAYQGNTEAFF.

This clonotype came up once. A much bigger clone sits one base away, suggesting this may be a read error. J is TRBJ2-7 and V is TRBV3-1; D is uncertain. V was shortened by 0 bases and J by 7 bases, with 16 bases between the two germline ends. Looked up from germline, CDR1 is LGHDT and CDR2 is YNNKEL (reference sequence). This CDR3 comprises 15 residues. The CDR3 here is CASSQDHGGPNEQYF. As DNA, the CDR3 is TGTGCCAGCAGCCAAGATCACGGTGGCCCGAATGAGCAGTACTTC.

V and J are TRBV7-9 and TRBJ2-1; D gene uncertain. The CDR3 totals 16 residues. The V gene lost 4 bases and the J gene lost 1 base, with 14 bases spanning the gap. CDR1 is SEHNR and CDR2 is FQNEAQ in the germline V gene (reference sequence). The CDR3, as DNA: TGTGCCAGCAGCTCGATACGGCCCATATCCTACAATGAGCAGTTCTTC. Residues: CASSSIRPISYNEQFF. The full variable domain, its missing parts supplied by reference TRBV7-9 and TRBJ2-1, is DTGVSQNPRHKITKRGQNVTFRCDPISEHNRLYWYRQTLGQGPEFLTYFQNEAQLEKSRLLSDRFSAERPKGSFSTLEIQRTEQGDSAMYLCASSSIRPISYNEQFFGPGTRLTVL.

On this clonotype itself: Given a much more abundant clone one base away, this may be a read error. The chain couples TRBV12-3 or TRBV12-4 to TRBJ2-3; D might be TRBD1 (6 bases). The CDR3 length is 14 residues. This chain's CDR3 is CASGQGQGSDTQCF. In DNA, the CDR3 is TGTGCCAGCGGGCAGGGGCAAGGGTCAGATACGCAGTGTTTT.

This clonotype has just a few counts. The CDR3 DNA follows: TGCGCCAGCAGCCTCCGAGGACAGGGGTTACAGGTCAAAAACATTCAGTACTTC. Protein: CASSLRGQGLQVKNIQYF. The chain has TRBV5-1 and TRBJ2-4, with 9 bases identical to TRBD1. Germline CDR1 is SGHRS and CDR2 is YFSETQ. CDR3 size: 18 residues. V trimming: 4 bases; J trimming: 3 bases; junction bases outside the gene matches: 14.

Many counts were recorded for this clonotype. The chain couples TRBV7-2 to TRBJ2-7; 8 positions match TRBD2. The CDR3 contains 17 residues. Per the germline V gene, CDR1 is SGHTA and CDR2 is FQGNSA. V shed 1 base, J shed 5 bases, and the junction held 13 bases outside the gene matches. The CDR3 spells CASSLVPSSGSSHEQYF. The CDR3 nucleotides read TGTGCCAGCAGCTTAGTACCTTCGAGCGGGAGTTCCCACGAGCAGTACTTC.